This T cell receptor beta chain was captured by sequencing in a study of blood T cell repertoires in COVID-19. Germline V gene lookup returns CDR1 SNHLY and CDR2 FYNNEI. The CDR3 consists of 14 residues. V lost 7 bases and J lost 8, with 20 bases in between. The table came from immunoSEQ multiplex PCR; TCRdb's copy has only in-frame clones and leaves some out. The table lists some 62,000 clones, about nine tenths of them singletons. The rearrangement joins TRBV2 to TRBJ1-1, with a tentative D call TRBD1 (5 bases). Source material: peripheral blood. This receptor was taken from a woman of 80 years or more with acute or convalescent COVID-19. CDR3 sequence reads: CASNRETEPGEAFF. DNA for the CDR3: TGTGCCAGCAACCGCGAGACAGAGCCAGGGGAAGCTTTCTTT.